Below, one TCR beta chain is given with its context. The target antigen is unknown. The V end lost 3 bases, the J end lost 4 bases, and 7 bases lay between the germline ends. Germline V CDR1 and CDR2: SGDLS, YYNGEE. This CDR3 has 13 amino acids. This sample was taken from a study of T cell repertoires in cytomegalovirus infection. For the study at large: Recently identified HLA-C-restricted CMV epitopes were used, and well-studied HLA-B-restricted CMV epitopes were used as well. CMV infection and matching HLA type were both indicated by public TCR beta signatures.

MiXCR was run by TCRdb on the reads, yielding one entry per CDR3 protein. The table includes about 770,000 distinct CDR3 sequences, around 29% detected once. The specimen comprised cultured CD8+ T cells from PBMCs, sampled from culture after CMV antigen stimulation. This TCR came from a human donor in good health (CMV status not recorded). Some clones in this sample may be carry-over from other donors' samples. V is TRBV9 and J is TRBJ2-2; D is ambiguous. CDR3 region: CASSDPFTGELFF. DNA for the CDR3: TGTGCCAGCAGCGACCCCTTCACCGGGGAGCTGTTTTTT.